The next 9 T cell receptor beta chains were all read from a single sample in a study of vaccination and CD4 T cells after COVID-19 (dated 2022 in TCRdb). The sample's treatment or condition label, decoded: approximately 10-day PBMC culture with coronavirus spike peptide pools or control peptides (ViraFEST assay). The library was made by PCR. The sequencer was an Illumina iSeq 100. DNA from cultured CD4+ T cells underwent TCR sequencing with the Oncomine TCR Beta short-read assay at the Johns Hopkins FTIC core. TCRdb cleaned the public reads at Q25 with fastp, built clones with MiXCR and kept in-frame beta chains. Duplicate CDR3 protein sequences are folded into a single record with the most common DNA and genes. This sample holds 20,000 to 30,000 distinct CDR3 sequences; around 62% were observed only once. The top ten clones comprise over 7.5% of the sample. Their target antigens are unknown. The sequenced sample was CD4+ T cells from blood, cultured in vitro. The receptors come from a human donor who had recovered from COVID-19.

The chain couples TRBV25-1 to TRBJ2-7, with 7 bases fitting TRBD2. There are 17 residues in the CDR3. CDR1 is MGHDK and CDR2 is SYGVNS in the germline V gene. The V and J ends lost 8 bases and 7 bases, in that order; junction bases with no gene match: 23. The CDR3 loop reads CASSGGGRLPWGGEQYF. CDR3 DNA sequence: TGTGCCAGCTCAGGCGGCGGGAGACTCCCCTGGGGTGGGGAGCAGTACTTC.

CDR3 residues: CASSVQVGTEQYF. The CDR3 DNA follows: TGTGCCAGCAGCGTCCAAGTGGGAACCGAGCAGTACTTC. This chain links TRBV9 with TRBJ2-7, with unresolved D. The ends were cut back, 2 bases at V and 6 bases at J, with 12 bases in the middle. The CDR3 is 13 amino acids. Germline V CDR1 and CDR2: SGDLS, YYNGEE.

This clonotype was seen more than once but under ten times. J is TRBJ2-3 and V is TRBV20-1; D is unresolved. There are 16 residues in the CDR3. V was pared by 0 bases and J by 1 base, with 14 bases between. The germline gives CDR1 DFQATT, CDR2 SNEGSKA (reference sequence). The CDR3 sequence: CSARDYAKGGTDTQYF. DNA for the CDR3: TGCAGTGCTAGAGACTACGCCAAGGGTGGCACAGATACGCAGTATTTT.

This clonotype is a singleton in its sample. The CDR3, as DNA: TGTGCCAGTAGTACGGGACTTCACTACGAGCAGTACTTC. This gives the protein CASSTGLHYEQYF. The V and J genes are TRBV19 and TRBJ2-7, with a weak D call TRBD2 (6 bases). Deletions cut 4 bases from V and 3 bases from J, with 10 bases between. The CDR3 spans 13 residues. Germline CDR1 is LNHDA and CDR2 is SQIVND (reference sequence).

The CDR3 nucleotides read TGTGCCAGCAGACCGACAGGGGTTAATGAAAAACTGTTTTTT. It translates to CASRPTGVNEKLFF. The V and J genes are TRBV6-1 and TRBJ1-4; 8 bases agree with TRBD1. Per germline, CDR1 MNHNS and CDR2 SASEGT. V was clipped by 6 bases and J by 4 bases; unmatched bases: 4. The length of the CDR3 is 14 residues.

This chain links TRBV24-1 with TRBJ2-1, with D perhaps matching TRBD1 (6 bases). CDR1 and CDR2 (germline): KGHDR, SFDVKD. The germline V and J ends were trimmed by 12 bases and 0 bases, with 11 bases remaining between them. The CDR3 covers 13 residues. The CDR3 region has the DNA TGTGCCGTAACAGGGAGCTCCTACAATGAGCAGTTCTTC. It yields the protein CAVTGSSYNEQFF.

CDR3 amino acids: CASSFSDRPSNYGYTF. CDR3 DNA: TGTGCCAGCAGTTTTAGTGACAGGCCTTCTAACTATGGCTACACCTTC. V gene TRBV28 combines with J gene TRBJ1-2; TRBD1 might be the D (6 bases). The V end was cut by 3 bases, the J end by 0 bases, with 14 bases between. CDR1 and CDR2 (germline): MDHEN, SYDVKM. The CDR3 is 16 amino acids.

The chain couples TRBV6-4 to TRBJ1-1; D is perhaps TRBD1 (5 bases). From germline, CDR1 is MRHNA and CDR2 SNTAGT. Trimming took off 6 bases at V and 1 base at J, with 24 bases between the two ends. The CDR3 covers 18 residues. CDR3 nucleotide sequence: TGTGCCAGCAGCAGGGACCTATTGGCCCAACCTTCGAACACTGAAGCTTTCTTT. It yields the protein CASSRDLLAQPSNTEAFF.

The chain employs TRBV28 and TRBJ2-7; 8 nucleotides line up with TRBD1. Germline V gives CDR1 MDHEN, CDR2 SYDVKM. V lost 2 bases, J lost 7 bases, and 4 bases stayed unmatched. The CDR3 sequence is 13 residues long. CDR3 residues: CASSLIRGLEQYF. The CDR3 DNA reads as TGTGCCAGCAGTTTAATCAGGGGGCTTGAGCAGTACTTC.